The clone carrying this T cell receptor beta chain was detected a few times. The sample is drawn from a study of response to subunit inactivated influenza vaccine. The germline V gene has CDR1 SGHRS and CDR2 YFSETQ. The V and J ends lost 5 bases and 2 bases respectively, with 13 bases between them. The CDR3 length is 15 residues. MiXCR, run by TCRdb on the RT-PCR reads, gives a single entry per CDR3 protein. The sample holds about 540,000 distinct CDR3 sequences, 20% to 25% seen once. This sample was also put to use in a study of T cells expressing NK-cell markers. Turning to that study: Synthesis of TCR beta cDNA relied on 5'RACE template switching carrying UMIs. It was still unclear whether expanded NKG2C+ T cell clones were HCMV specific.

The sequence was obtained from a man aged 50 or older who received an inactivated influenza vaccine. The sample in question was CD4+ T cells sorted from PBMCs, obtained about 11 days after vaccination. The chain uses TRBV5-1 and TRBJ2-2, with TRBD2 as a possible D gene (6 bases). The DNA of the CDR3 is TGCGCCAGCAGTCCAGGGAGGTCAAACACCGGGGAGCTGTTTTTT. Translating it yields CASSPGRSNTGELFF. Full variable domain (missing parts from reference TRBV5-1 and TRBJ2-2): KAGVTQTPRYLIKTRGQQVTLSCSPISGHRSVSWYQQTPGQGLQFLFEYFSETQRNKGNFPGRFSGRQFSNSRSEMNVSTLELGDSALYLCASSPGRSNTGELFFGEGSRLTVL.